The clone carrying this T cell receptor beta chain was detected once. What it binds is not known. This sample was taken from a study of OX40 agonist ivuxolimab in advanced cancers. Overall study context: The patients' treatment was ivuxolimab, an agonistic anti-OX40 (CD134) antibody. The dose-escalation cohort was around 83% male, with a mean age of approximately 62 years, ranging roughly 20 to 90. Whole-study findings and limits: At doses 0.1 to 3.0 mg/kg, CD4+ and CD8+ clones expanded.

Some clones are missing from TCRdb's copy, which holds only in-frame ones; the method was immunoSEQ multiplex PCR. The sample shows about 58,000 clones, roughly 87% of them seen only once. The CDR3 runs 15 residues. Trimming stripped 1 base from V and 6 bases from J, with 16 bases between. Germline loops: CDR1 KGHSH, CDR2 LQKENI. The clonotype originates from an adult with an advanced solid tumor such as melanoma, head and neck, liver or kidney cancer. The sample consisted of CD4+ or CD8+ T cells sorted from blood, taken in a trial of the OX40 agonist ivuxolimab. The V call is TRBV18, the J call TRBJ2-7; tentatively, D is TRBD2 (6 bases). As DNA, the CDR3 is TGTGCCAGCTCACCACTACGAGGGGCGGGGTCCGAGCAGTACTTC. This codes for CASSPLRGAGSEQYF.